These 23 T cell receptor beta chains share one sample of origin, sequenced in a study of shared clonotypes between healthy human individuals (dated by TCRdb to about 2020). The library was obtained by the immunoSEQ multiplex PCR assay. TCRdb obtained this table from immuneACCESS and retained in-frame rearrangements with V and J assigned. These tables miss some clones; where compared with another copy, unresolved V genes account for less than half of the shortfall, and the remainder is unexplained. For this sample the table gives some 2,100,000 clones, of which around 95% were detected only once. The top ten hold roughly 0.13% of the sample. Specimen: naive CD4+ T cells sorted from blood. The label giving this sample's cell subset or site can be read as: CD45RA+ positively selected. Source of these receptors: a man aged 18 to 30 in good health.

This chain joins TRBV5-8 and TRBJ1-1; 7 positions agree with TRBD1. Germline CDR1 and CDR2: SGHTS and YDEGEE. This CDR3 is built from 14 residues. J was trimmed by 5 bases and V by 5 bases; bases with no gene match: 9. The CDR3 sequence is CASRLTGRYTEAFF. The DNA for the CDR3 is TGTGCCAGCAGATTGACAGGGCGATATACTGAAGCTTTCTTT.

The chain employs TRBV5-4 and TRBJ1-2, with D tentatively TRBD1 (5 bases). This CDR3 region has 16 residues. Trimming took 2 bases from V and 5 from J, leaving 19 bases between them. CDR1 and CDR2 (germline): SGHNT, YYREEE (reference sequence). The DNA of the CDR3 is TGTGCCAGCAGCTTTCTTACGGGGCGAGAATCTTATGGCTACACCTTC. Translation gives CASSFLTGRESYGYTF.

In this sample, this clone turned up once. This chain uses TRBV18 with TRBJ1-1; D ambiguous. The germline V and J ends were trimmed by 1 base and 0 bases, with 9 bases remaining between them. Germline loops: CDR1 KGHSH, CDR2 LQKENI. The CDR3 has 15 amino acids. CDR3 amino acids: CASSPRQAMNTEAFF. For the CDR3, the DNA is TGTGCCAGCTCACCACGGCAGGCGATGAACACTGAAGCTTTCTTT.

The chain couples TRBV6-1 to TRBJ1-5; 10 bases map to TRBD1. V shed 7 bases, J shed 7 bases, and the junction held 7 bases outside the gene matches. CDR1 is MNHNS and CDR2 is SASEGT in the germline V gene. The CDR3 is 14 residues long. In DNA, the CDR3 is TGTGCCAGCATCGAGGACAGGGGGTGGCAGCCCCAGCATTTT. Protein sequence: CASIEDRGWQPQHF.

The chain recombines TRBV6-1 with TRBJ2-7; D gene unclear. Trimming left V 6 bases short and J 6 bases short, with 15 bases between. Germline CDR1 MNHNS, CDR2 SASEGT. The CDR3 loop spans 13 amino acids. The CDR3 is CASRESAGREQYF. The CDR3 nucleotides are TGTGCCAGCAGGGAGTCCGCCGGGCGCGAGCAGTACTTC.

This rearrangement joins TRBV25-1 to TRBJ1-2; 8 bases map to TRBD1. V trimming: 3 bases; J trimming: 5 bases; junction bases outside the gene matches: 5. In germline, CDR1 is MGHDK, CDR2 SYGVNS. The CDR3 consists of 14 residues. The CDR3 reads CASSEDRERYGYTF. The CDR3, as DNA: TGTGCCAGCAGTGAGGACAGGGAGCGGTATGGCTACACCTTC.

The gene calls are TRBV28 and TRBJ1-4; unclear D gene. This CDR3 is built from 15 residues. Germline lookup yields CDR1 MDHEN and CDR2 SYDVKM. The V end was cut by 6 bases, the J end by 13 bases, with 24 bases between. This chain's CDR3 is CASSPRAVGRFILFF. The CDR3 region has the DNA TGTGCCAGCAGCCCTAGGGCAGTGGGAAGATTCATACTGTTTTTT.

The J gene is TRBJ1-6, the V gene TRBV28; 10 bases map to TRBD1. Germline values: CDR1 MDHEN, CDR2 SYDVKM. With 5 bases clipped from V and 7 bases from J, the junction kept 5 bases outside the gene matches. The CDR3 is made up of 15 amino acids. The CDR3 sequence is CASSPRDRGNSPLHF. The CDR3 DNA follows: TGTGCCAGCAGTCCCCGGGACAGGGGCAATTCACCCCTCCACTTT.

The CDR3 is CASSHNFGYGYTF. CDR3 DNA sequence: TGTGCCAGCAGTCACAATTTCGGCTATGGCTACACCTTC. The chain carries TRBV6-6 and TRBJ1-2; no firm D call. Between the trimmed V and J ends, which lost 5 bases and 4 bases, there was a span of 11 bases. Per the germline V gene, CDR1 is MNHNY and CDR2 is SVGAGI (reference sequence). CDR3 size: 13 residues.

For the CDR3, the DNA is TGTGCCAGCAGCTTAGTCGGACAGGGCTCTGGAAACACCATATATTTT. Amino acids: CASSLVGQGSGNTIYF. This rearrangement joins TRBV11-2 to TRBJ1-3; TRBD1 matches at 8 bases. The CDR3 sequence is 16 residues long. From germline, CDR1 is SGHAT and CDR2 FQNNGV. V lost 1 base to trimming and J lost 0 bases; unmatched junction nucleotides: 2.

This clone was picked up a small number of times. The gene calls are TRBV30 and TRBJ1-2; 7 bases line up with TRBD1. This CDR3 has 15 residues. Germline V gives CDR1 GTSNPN, CDR2 SVGIG (reference sequence). V was clipped by 1 base and J by 3 bases; unmatched bases: 8. This CDR3 reads CAWSGGQTPYYGYTF. The CDR3 bases are TGTGCCTGGAGTGGGGGACAGACCCCCTACTATGGCTACACCTTC.

This chain joins TRBV5-1 and TRBJ2-3; D gene unclear. V was cut by 0 bases and J by 0 bases, with 11 bases left in between. The length of the CDR3 is 16 residues. Germline loops: CDR1 SGHRS, CDR2 YFSETQ. In nucleotides, the CDR3 is TGCGCCAGCAGCTTGGCGCGCAGAGCTAGCACAGATACGCAGTATTTT. The encoded protein is CASSLARRASTDTQYF. Using reference TRBV5-1 and TRBJ2-3 for the parts outside the CDR3, the full variable domain is KAGVTQTPRYLIKTRGQQVTLSCSPISGHRSVSWYQQTPGQGLQFLFEYFSETQRNKGNFPGRFSGRQFSNSRSEMNVSTLELGDSALYLCASSLARRASTDTQYFGPGTRLTVL.

V usage is TRBV10-1 and J usage is TRBJ2-7; D uncertain. The CDR3 contains 16 residues. Germline CDR1 WNHNN, CDR2 SYGVQD (reference sequence). The V end lost 8 bases, the J end lost 3 bases, and 23 bases lay between the germline ends. The CDR3 spells CASSKLVSLKLYEQYF. CDR3 DNA sequence: TGCGCCAGCTCGAAGTTGGTCAGCCTCAAACTCTACGAGCAGTACTTC.

CDR3 bases: TGTGCCAGCAGCAACGGACAGGTTCGTCCCGGGGAGCTGTTTTTT. Protein sequence: CASSNGQVRPGELFF. The chain carries TRBV5-5 and TRBJ2-2, with TRBD1 matching over 7 bases. J lost 6 bases, V lost 4 bases, and 9 bases had no gene match. Germline V gives CDR1 SGHKS, CDR2 YYEKEE (reference sequence). The CDR3 is made up of 15 amino acids.

The rearrangement uses TRBV19 and TRBJ1-3; a weak D match, TRBD1 (5 bases). Germline V gives CDR1 LNHDA, CDR2 SQIVND (reference sequence). The length of the CDR3 is 15 residues. The V end lost 5 bases, the J end lost 0 bases, and 11 bases lay between the germline ends. CDR3 sequence: CASSRGVISGNTIYF. DNA of the CDR3: TGTGCCAGTAGTCGGGGGGTCATCTCTGGAAACACCATATATTTT.

In its sample, this clone was seen once. This chain joins TRBV10-3 and TRBJ2-3, with D hard to call. V lost 4 bases to trimming and J lost 4 bases, with 9 bases between them. CDR3 size: 13 residues. Germline lookup yields CDR1 ENHRY and CDR2 SYGVKD. The DNA of the CDR3 is TGTGCCATCAGTGCGGGTAGGGCAGATACGCAGTATTTT. Translation gives CAISAGRADTQYF.

The rearrangement uses TRBV7-9 and TRBJ2-7; maybe TRBD2 (6 bases). The germline CDR1 and CDR2 sequences are SEHNR and FQNEAQ (reference sequence). Trimming removed 2 bases at V and 5 bases at J, with 13 bases between. The length of the CDR3 is 14 residues. The CDR3 is CASSLSQPGDEQYF. CDR3 coding DNA: TGTGCCAGCAGCTTATCTCAACCGGGAGACGAGCAGTACTTC.

Concerning this clone: Other nucleotide sequences from this sample produce the same CDR3. This rearrangement joins TRBV7-2 to TRBJ1-2; D call uncertain. Germline loops: CDR1 SGHTA, CDR2 FQGNSA. Trimming removed 0 bases at V and 1 base at J, with 6 bases between. The CDR3 consists of 14 residues. CDR3 nucleotides: TGTGCCAGCAGCTTAGCTGCGGTTAACTATGGCTACACCTTC. Its protein product is CASSLAAVNYGYTF.

The V and J genes are TRBV6-1 and TRBJ1-2, with D maybe TRBD1 (6 bases). This CDR3 is 15 amino acids long. The ends were cut back, 6 bases at V and 8 bases at J, with 22 bases in the middle. The germline V gene has CDR1 MNHNS and CDR2 SASEGT. The CDR3 here is CASSFGQLTMGGYTF. CDR3 sequence (DNA): TGTGCCAGCAGCTTCGGACAGTTAACTATGGGAGGCTACACCTTC.

Concerning this clone: The sample contains more than one DNA sequence encoding this CDR3. This sequence joins TRBV5-1 and TRBJ2-3; a possible D gene is TRBD1 (6 bases). The germline V gene has CDR1 SGHRS and CDR2 YFSETQ. V was trimmed by 0 bases and J by 3 bases, leaving 11 bases between them. There are 15 residues in the CDR3. Here the CDR3 DNA reads TGCGCCAGCAGCTTGGATTCCAGGGGAACAGATACGCAGTATTTT. As protein: CASSLDSRGTDTQYF.

The CDR3 sequence is CASSFPSGAADTQYF. CDR3 sequence (DNA): TGTGCCAGCAGCTTCCCGTCGGGAGCGGCGGATACGCAGTATTTT. V usage is TRBV5-4 and J usage is TRBJ2-3; D possibly corresponds to TRBD2 (6 bases). This CDR3 is built from 15 residues. The V gene lost 2 bases and the J gene lost 6 bases, with 16 bases spanning the gap. The germline gives CDR1 SGHNT, CDR2 YYREEE (reference sequence).

The chain joins TRBV19 to TRBJ2-7; weak D call: TRBD1 (7 bases). Trimming removed 6 bases at V and 0 bases at J, with 15 bases between. Germline lookup yields CDR1 LNHDA and CDR2 SQIVND (reference sequence). This CDR3 region has 15 residues. CDR3 in amino acids: CASSQGGGSSYEQYF. The CDR3, as DNA: TGTGCCAGTAGCCAGGGGGGAGGATCCTCCTACGAGCAGTACTTC.

This rearrangement joins TRBV10-3 to TRBJ2-5; a possible D gene is TRBD2 (5 bases). Germline V gene data show CDR1 as ENHRY and CDR2 as SYGVKD. This CDR3 has 14 residues. V lost 6 bases and J lost 4, with 15 bases in between. CDR3 in DNA: TGTGCCATCAGGGACGGACTTCGGGGAGAGACCCAGTACTTC. This gives the protein CAIRDGLRGETQYF.